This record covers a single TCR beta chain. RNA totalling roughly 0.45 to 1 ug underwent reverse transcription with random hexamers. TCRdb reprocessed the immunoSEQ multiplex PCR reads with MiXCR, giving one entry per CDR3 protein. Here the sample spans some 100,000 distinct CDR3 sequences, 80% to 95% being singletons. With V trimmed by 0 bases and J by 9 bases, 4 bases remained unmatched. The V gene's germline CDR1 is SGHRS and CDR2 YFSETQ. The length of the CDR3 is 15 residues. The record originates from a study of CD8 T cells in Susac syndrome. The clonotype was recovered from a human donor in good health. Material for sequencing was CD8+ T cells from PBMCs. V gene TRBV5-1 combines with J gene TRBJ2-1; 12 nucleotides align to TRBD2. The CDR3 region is CASSLASSGRGEQFF. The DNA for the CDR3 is TGCGCCAGCAGCTTGGCCTCTAGCGGGAGGGGTGAGCAGTTCTTC.